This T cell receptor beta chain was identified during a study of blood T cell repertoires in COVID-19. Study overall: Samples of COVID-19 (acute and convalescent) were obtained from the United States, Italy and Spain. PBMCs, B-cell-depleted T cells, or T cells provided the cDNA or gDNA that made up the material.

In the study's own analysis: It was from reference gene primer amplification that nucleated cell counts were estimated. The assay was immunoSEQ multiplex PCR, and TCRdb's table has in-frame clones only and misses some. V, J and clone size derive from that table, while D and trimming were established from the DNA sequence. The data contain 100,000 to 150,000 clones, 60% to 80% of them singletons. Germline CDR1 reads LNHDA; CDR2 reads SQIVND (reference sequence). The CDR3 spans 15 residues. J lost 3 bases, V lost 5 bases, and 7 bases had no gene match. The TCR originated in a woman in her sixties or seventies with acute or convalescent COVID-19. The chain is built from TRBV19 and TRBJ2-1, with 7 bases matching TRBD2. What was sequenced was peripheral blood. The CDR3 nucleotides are TGTGCCAGTAGTCCCGTTCTAGCGGACTACAATGAGCAGTTCTTC. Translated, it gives CASSPVLADYNEQFF.